This T cell receptor beta chain is drawn from a study of cytomegalovirus exposure and HLA in healthy donors. Findings of the study overall: The study designated 150 to 200 TCR beta chains cytomegalovirus-associated. The majority of CMV-associated TCR beta chains were reported as apparently HLA-restricted in a later analysis.

In its sample, this clone was seen a few times. No antigen is known for it. The germline V and J ends were trimmed by 6 bases and 5 bases, with 10 bases remaining between them. The CDR3 has 12 amino acids. Germline CDR1 ENHRY, CDR2 SYGVKD. 13 Jbeta primers and 60 Vbeta primers were used for the PCR. Only in-frame clones appear in the TCRdb table, and some are missing; sequencing was by immunoSEQ multiplex PCR. The sample records approximately 160,000 clones, about 77% being singletons. The sequence was obtained from a woman aged 35 to 49 in good health and CMV-seropositive. The chain links TRBV10-3 to TRBJ1-1; D is unresolved. The specimen was PBMCs. The CDR3: CAIRDLVTEAFF. The CDR3 DNA reads TGTGCCATCAGAGACTTGGTAACTGAAGCTTTCTTT.